Listed below are T cell receptor beta chains from one sample, sequenced in a study of blood T cell repertoires in COVID-19. Generated by immunoSEQ multiplex PCR, the TCRdb table keeps only in-frame clones and is missing some. The sample consists of under 200,000 clones, approximately 86% of them appearing once. The sample taken for sequencing was PBMCs or T cells enriched from blood (not recorded which). These receptors were taken from a woman in her sixties or seventies with acute COVID-19. Both conserved end residues are part of each CDR3. D genes are given only for firm matches. Not every row has a clone size; where given, it reads once, few, many or a size class.

clone size,J gene,D gene,V gene,CDR3 protein,CDR3 DNA
.,TRBJ2-2,TRBD1,TRBV2,CASTVRTGNTGELFF,TGTGCCAGCACCGTCCGGACAGGGAACACCGGGGAGCTGTTTTTT
.,TRBJ1-1,.,TRBV9,CASSVASLMNTEAFF,TGTGCCAGCAGCGTAGCTTCTCTTATGAACACTGAAGCTTTCTTT
.,TRBJ2-5,TRBD2,TRBV3-1/TRBV3-2,CASSQVGIAGGQETQYF,TGTGCCAGCAGCCAAGTAGGTATAGCGGGAGGGCAAGAGACCCAGTACTTC
.,TRBJ1-6,.,TRBV11-3,CASSLDQASPLHF,TGTGCCAGCAGCTTAGATCAGGCCTCACCCCTCCACTTT
once,TRBJ2-1,TRBD2,TRBV15,CVGLAGAGDEQFF,TGTGTAGGACTAGCGGGAGCCGGAGATGAGCAGTTCTTC
.,TRBJ1-1,.,TRBV19,CASSMAFPAAEAFF,TGTGCCAGTAGTATGGCGTTCCCGGCGGCTGAAGCTTTCTTT
.,TRBJ2-3,.,TRBV6-5,CASSYGGRLDTQYF,TGTGCCAGCAGTTACGGGGGGAGACTAGATACGCAGTATTTT
once,TRBJ2-2,TRBD1,TRBV6-5,CASSYWDRGTGELFF,TGTGCCAGCAGTTATTGGGACAGGGGCACCGGGGAGCTGTTTTTT
.,TRBJ1-6,TRBD1,TRBV4-2,CASSQDNVRQGPNSPLHF,TGTGCCAGCAGCCAAGATAATGTGAGACAGGGTCCTAATTCACCCCTCCACTTT
once,TRBJ1-2,.,TRBV24-1,CATSDWNRHSGGYTF,TGTGCCACCAGTGATTGGAACAGGCATTCTGGGGGCTACACCTTC
.,TRBJ1-5,TRBD1,TRBV30,CAWTPPGGGLGPQHF,TGTGCCTGGACCCCTCCAGGGGGCGGTCTAGGGCCCCAGCATTTT
few,TRBJ1-4,TRBD1,TRBV5-6,CASSLLQGGEKLFF,TGTGCCAGCAGCTTACTCCAGGGGGGCGAAAAACTGTTTTTT
.,TRBJ1-5,TRBD1,TRBV7-9,CASSRQGAYQPQHF,TGTGCCAGCAGCAGACAGGGGGCATATCAGCCCCAGCATTTT
.,TRBJ2-7,.,TRBV7-8,CASSLGPYAAVGYEQYF,TGTGCCAGCAGCTTAGGACCCTATGCGGCCGTAGGATACGAGCAGTACTTC
.,TRBJ1-1,.,TRBV6-6,CASSYRTEGGTEAFF,TGTGCCAGCAGTTACAGAACGGAAGGAGGCACTGAAGCTTTCTTT
.,TRBJ1-2,.,TRBV19,CASSMLGHYGYTF,TGTGCCAGTAGTATGTTGGGGCACTATGGCTACACCTTC
.,TRBJ2-5,TRBD2,TRBV29-1,CSVRGGEETQYF,TGCAGCGTCCGGGGGGGTGAGGAGACCCAGTACTTC
.,TRBJ1-5,.,TRBV7-9,CASSSVGNQPQHF,TGTGCCAGCAGCTCGGTAGGCAATCAGCCCCAGCATTTT
.,TRBJ2-1,TRBD2,TRBV6-2/TRBV6-3,CASSYAPAGGYNEQFF,TGTGCCAGCAGTTACGCGCCAGCGGGAGGTTACAATGAGCAGTTCTTC
.,TRBJ1-4,.,TRBV28,CASGVLTAAVIKLFF,TGTGCCAGCGGGGTACTGACAGCCGCTGTTATCAAACTGTTTTTT
.,TRBJ1-2,TRBD1,TRBV28,CASSSGTGKLYGYTF,TGTGCCAGCAGTTCGGGGACAGGAAAACTCTATGGCTACACCTTC
.,TRBJ2-7,TRBD1,TRBV7-2,CASSYRDRVMKSEQYF,TGTGCCAGCAGCTATCGGGACAGGGTGATGAAGAGCGAGCAGTACTTC
.,TRBJ1-2,.,TRBV18,CASSPREASYGYTF,TGTGCCAGCTCACCCAGGGAGGCCTCATATGGCTACACCTTC
few,TRBJ2-2,TRBD2,TRBV7-2,CASSLAGGSGELFF,TGTGCCAGCAGCTTAGCGGGGGGGTCCGGGGAGCTGTTTTTT
.,TRBJ2-3,TRBD2,TRBV4-3,CASSQGAGGTDTQYF,TGCGCCAGCAGCCAAGGTGCGGGGGGGACAGATACGCAGTATTTT
.,TRBJ1-2,.,TRBV18,CASSDGGGGYGYTF,TGTGCCAGCTCCGATGGCGGCGGAGGCTATGGCTACACCTTC
.,TRBJ2-6,TRBD2,TRBV19,CASSRGLAGGSGANVLTF,TGTGCCAGTAGTAGGGGACTAGCGGGGGGTTCTGGGGCCAACGTCCTGACTTTC
.,TRBJ2-1,.,TRBV28,CACCMDTYNEQFF,TGTGCCTGCTGCATGGACACATACAATGAGCAGTTCTTC
.,TRBJ2-7,TRBD2,TRBV18,CASSRLAGDSEQYF,TGTGCCAGCTCAAGACTAGCAGGAGACTCCGAGCAGTACTTC
.,TRBJ2-1,TRBD1,TRBV4-1,CASSQWGQGMGNEQFF,TGCGCCAGCAGCCAATGGGGACAGGGGATGGGGAATGAGCAGTTCTTC
few,TRBJ2-1,TRBD1,TRBV30,CAWVQGAAYNEQFF,TGTGCCTGGGTCCAGGGGGCGGCCTACAATGAGCAGTTCTTC
.,TRBJ1-1,.,TRBV5-5,CASSLTTIQAEAFF,TGTGCCAGCAGCTTGACTACCATTCAAGCTGAAGCTTTCTTT
.,TRBJ1-2,.,TRBV2,CASSEVGYGYTF,TGTGCCAGCAGTGAAGTCGGGTATGGCTACACCTTC
.,TRBJ2-2,.,TRBV28,CASRNSGGGTHTGELFF,TGTGCCAGCAGAAACTCTGGCGGCGGGACCCACACCGGGGAGCTGTTTTTT
.,TRBJ1-4,.,TRBV5-1,CASSYQGPSEKLFF,TGCGCCAGCAGCTATCAGGGGCCGTCCGAAAAACTGTTTTTT
.,TRBJ1-2,TRBD1,TRBV14,CASSQLGQGYGYTF,TGTGCCAGCAGCCAGCTTGGACAGGGGTATGGCTACACCTTC
.,TRBJ2-4,.,TRBV11-3,CASSLATGTNKNIQYF,TGTGCCAGCAGCTTAGCAACAGGGACCAACAAAAACATTCAGTACTTC
.,TRBJ1-2,.,TRBV5-4,CASSLGTAYYGYTF,TGTGCCAGCAGCTTGGGGACAGCTTACTATGGCTACACCTTC
.,TRBJ1-5,TRBD1,TRBV28,CASSLQGSSNQPQHF,TGTGCCAGCAGCTTACAGGGGAGTAGCAATCAGCCCCAGCATTTT
once,TRBJ2-2,TRBD2,TRBV18,CASSPASGSTGELFF,TGTGCCAGCTCACCAGCTAGCGGGAGTACCGGGGAGCTGTTTTTT
.,TRBJ1-5,.,TRBV19,CASSAGGGSNQPQHF,TGTGCCAGTAGCGCCGGGGGAGGAAGCAATCAGCCCCAGCATTTT
.,TRBJ1-6,.,TRBV18,CASSSTGPNSPLHF,TGTGCCAGCTCATCGACAGGCCCCAATTCACCCCTCCACTTT
.,TRBJ2-2,TRBD2,TRBV6-6,CASSYRSGRSTGELFF,TGTGCCAGCAGTTACCGGAGCGGGAGGAGCACCGGGGAGCTGTTTTTT
.,TRBJ2-7,.,TRBV4-1,CASSHPPAGVDEQYF,TGCGCCAGCAGCCACCCCCCGGCCGGGGTCGACGAGCAGTACTTC
.,TRBJ1-1,.,TRBV3-1/TRBV3-2,CASSQGEVAEAFF,TGTGCCAGCAGCCAAGGTGAGGTGGCTGAAGCTTTCTTT
.,TRBJ1-1,.,TRBV30,CAWSVWAVSGAEAFF,TGTGCCTGGAGTGTATGGGCAGTCTCAGGCGCTGAAGCTTTCTTT
few,TRBJ2-1,.,TRBV15,CATSLATGTVKFF,TGTGCCACCAGCCTAGCAACAGGGACGGTCAAGTTCTTC
.,TRBJ2-3,TRBD1,TRBV5-1,CASSSGTGVDTQYF,TGCGCCAGCAGCTCCGGGACAGGGGTCGATACGCAGTATTTT
.,TRBJ1-2,TRBD1,TRBV6-2/TRBV6-3,CASSRGQGWSGYTF,TGTGCCAGCAGTAGGGGACAGGGTTGGTCTGGCTACACCTTC
.,TRBJ1-6,TRBD1,TRBV28,CASSGQEYSPLHF,TGTGCCAGCAGCGGACAGGAGTATTCACCCCTCCACTTT
.,TRBJ2-3,.,TRBV6-1,CASSAKTVGVSTDTQYF,TGTGCCAGCAGTGCCAAAACAGTAGGGGTAAGCACAGATACGCAGTATTTT
.,TRBJ1-1,.,TRBV27,CASSLVGRTEAFF,TGTGCCAGCAGTTTGGTGGGGAGAACTGAAGCTTTCTTT
.,TRBJ1-1,.,TRBV29-1,CSVNAKRLDTEAFF,TGCAGCGTTAACGCAAAGCGGTTAGACACTGAAGCTTTCTTT
.,TRBJ1-1,TRBD1,TRBV6-5,CASSWDRGRSEAFF,TGTGCCAGCAGCTGGGACAGGGGGCGAAGTGAAGCTTTCTTT